This entry is about one T cell receptor (beta chain). Its antigen specificity is not known. No clone much larger than this one lies a single base away; base qualities are absent. These data are taken from a study of radiotherapy plus CTLA-4 blockade in lung cancer listed by TCRdb under 2018. Describing the broader study: Among enrolled patients, 15% to 20% had an objective response and 25% to 35% reached disease control.

Focal radiation therapy combined with CTLA-4 blockade (ipilimumab) was tested in patients with chemo-refractory metastatic non-small-cell lung cancer. Overall results and qualifications from the work: The strongest predictors of response, as reported, were early dynamic changes in blood T cell clones along with a rise in serum interferon-beta after radiation. After treatment with radiotherapy and ipilimumab, TCR clones that originated in tumors expanded in peripheral blood.

Libraries were built with the immunoSEQ multiplex PCR assay. The source is immuneACCESS, and TCRdb retained only in-frame sequences with V and J called. Part of the clones is not carried over; for the studies checked, unresolved V genes explain less than half of this, and the remainder is unexplained. In all, the sample holds tens of thousands of clones, and roughly three quarters of those were seen once. Less than 7.5% of the sample is in the top ten clones. At the junction V is shortened by 4 bases and J by 3 bases, with 15 bases in between. Reading the germline V gene gives CDR1 MDHEN and CDR2 SYDVKM. From cysteine to phenylalanine, the CDR3 is 15 amino acids long. Only CDR3 DNA remains: 45 bases, in frame from the first base.

This material consisted of peripheral blood, taken from a patient treated with radiotherapy plus ipilimumab. This sequence originates from a human donor with non-small cell lung cancer who had a complete response to radiotherapy plus ipilimumab. This sequence uses TRBV28 and TRBJ1-2; TRBD1 might be the D gene, on 5 matching bases. DNA sequence: TGTGCCAGCAGTTCCGCAGGGAATGAGGACTATGGCTACACCTTC. It specifies CASSSAGNEDYGYTF.